Listed below are T cell receptor beta chains from one sample, sequenced in a study of identical twins. A single record per CDR3 protein comes from TCRdb applying MiXCR to the 5' RACE reads. The sample includes fewer than 450,000 distinct CDR3 sequences, 7% to 9.5% of them seen just once. Sample: naive T cells sorted from blood. These receptors were taken from a woman between 45 and 60 years old in good health. Each CDR3 is given with its conserved first and last residue. A D gene is named only where the DNA matches it firmly. Size is stated for part of the rows, as once, few or many counts, or as a class when the clone is expanded.

NA	NA	TRBJ1-4	TRBV6-5	CASRQDSSATNEKLFF	TGTGCCAGCAGACAGGACAGCTCTGCAACTAATGAAAAACTGTTTTTT
many	TRBD2	TRBJ2-1	TRBV4-2	CASSQEATSGDNGFF	TGTGCCAGCAGCCAAGAGGCGACTAGCGGAGACAATGGGTTCTTC
NA	NA	TRBJ2-7	TRBV24-1	CATSKDSYEQYF	TGTGCCACCAGTAAAGACTCCTACGAGCAGTACTTC
NA	TRBD2	TRBJ2-3	TRBV19	CASGPAGATDTQYF	TGTGCCAGCGGGCCGGCGGGAGCTACAGATACGCAGTATTTT
few	NA	TRBJ1-3	TRBV5-1	CASSLAFADGNTIYF	TGCGCCAGCAGCTTGGCCTTTGCAGATGGAAACACCATATATTTT
few	NA	TRBJ2-3	TRBV12-3/TRBV12-4	CASSLELAGRTDTQYF	TGTGCCAGCAGTTTAGAGCTAGCTGGACGGACAGATACGCAGTATTTT
few	NA	TRBJ2-6	TRBV9	CASSPLTGSGSGANVLTF	TGTGCCAGCAGCCCACTTACAGGGTCTGGTTCCGGGGCCAACGTCCTGACTTTC
NA	NA	TRBJ2-3	TRBV20-1	CSAQRDPSASTDTQYF	TGCAGTGCCCAGCGAGATCCTAGCGCCAGCACAGATACGCAGTATTTT
NA	NA	TRBJ2-2	TRBV4-1	CASSHSQGGGRELFF	TGCGCCAGCAGCCATAGTCAAGGTGGGGGCCGGGAGCTGTTTTTT
NA	TRBD1	TRBJ1-1	TRBV7-9	CASSPFRDRVGGEAFF	TGTGCCAGCAGCCCCTTTCGGGACAGGGTTGGCGGTGAAGCTTTCTTT
NA	NA	TRBJ2-3	TRBV20-1	CSARGRAPSTDTQYF	TGCAGTGCTAGGGGCCGTGCCCCTAGCACAGATACGCAGTATTTT
many	NA	TRBJ1-3	TRBV12-3/TRBV12-4	CASKGGNTIYF	TGTGCCAGCAAAGGGGGAAACACCATATATTTT
few	TRBD2	TRBJ2-2	TRBV10-3	CAIRKTSENTGELFF	TGTGCCATCAGAAAGACTAGCGAAAACACCGGGGAGCTGTTTTTT
many	NA	TRBJ2-7	TRBV12-3/TRBV12-4	CASSLEHGYEQYF	TGTGCCAGCAGTTTAGAGCACGGCTACGAGCAGTACTTC
NA	NA	TRBJ1-2	TRBV5-8	CASSEIRDTTNYGYTF	TGTGCCAGCAGCGAGATCCGGGACACCACTAACTATGGCTACACCTTC
many	NA	TRBJ1-5	TRBV12-3/TRBV12-4	CASSLTGPDQPQHF	TGTGCCAGCAGTCTCACCGGGCCCGATCAGCCCCAGCATTTT
NA	TRBD1	TRBJ2-2	TRBV7-2	CASSASTGKAGELFF	TGTGCCAGCAGCGCCTCGACAGGGAAAGCCGGGGAGCTGTTTTTT
NA	NA	TRBJ2-2	TRBV7-4	CASSSGLARTPGSCFF	NA
few	TRBD2	TRBJ2-1	TRBV9	CASSAIGLAGYNEQFF	TGTGCCAGCAGCGCCATTGGACTAGCGGGTTACAATGAGCAGTTCTTC
many	NA	TRBJ2-1	TRBV20-1	CSARDVQKNEQFF	TGCAGTGCTAGAGATGTCCAAAAGAATGAGCAGTTCTTC
few	NA	TRBJ1-5	TRBV20-1	CSARETGNQPQHF	TGCAGTGCTAGAGAAACCGGCAATCAGCCCCAGCATTTT
many	TRBD2	TRBJ2-1	TRBV20-1	CSARRLAGGDNEQFF	TGCAGTGCCAGACGACTAGCGGGAGGAGACAATGAGCAGTTCTTC
many	NA	TRBJ2-1	TRBV6-5	CASSYGAGANNEQFF	TGTGCCAGCAGTTACGGGGCAGGGGCCAACAATGAGCAGTTCTTC
NA	NA	TRBJ2-5	TRBV11-3	CASSLVLETQYF	TGTGCCAGCAGCTTAGTGTTGGAGACCCAGTACTTC
once	NA	TRBJ2-1	TRBV6-1	CASTLDPQWNNEQFF	TGTGCCAGCACCCTGGACCCACAATGGAACAATGAGCAGTTCTTC
few	NA	TRBJ2-3	TRBV12-5	CASGRQTTDTQYF	TGTGCTAGTGGCCGACAGACCACAGATACGCAGTATTTT
many	NA	TRBJ1-3	TRBV20-1	CSASVSSGNTIYF	TGCAGTGCTAGCGTCTCTAGTGGAAACACCATATATTTT
many	NA	TRBJ2-2	TRBV5-1	CASSRPVPNTGELFF	TGCGCCAGCAGCCGACCCGTTCCCAACACCGGGGAGCTGTTTTTT
NA	NA	TRBJ2-1	TRBV5-5	CASKDSRDEQFF	TGTGCCAGCAAGGACAGTAGGGATGAGCAGTTCTTC
few	TRBD2	TRBJ2-5	TRBV20-1	CSASPTPGLAGVHHIWETQYF	TGCAGTGCTAGCCCCACCCCTGGGCTAGCGGGAGTCCACCATATATGGGAGACCCAGTACTTC
few	NA	TRBJ1-5	TRBV12-3/TRBV12-4	CASSLAQGIGNQPQHF	TGTGCCAGCAGTTTGGCGCAGGGGATTGGCAATCAGCCCCAGCATTTT
many	NA	TRBJ1-2	TRBV25-1	CASSDPRKNAYGYTF	TGTGCCAGCAGTGACCCCAGAAAGAATGCCTATGGCTACACCTTC
few	TRBD2	TRBJ2-5	TRBV27	CASSTWEGQETQYF	TGTGCCAGCAGTACGTGGGAGGGGCAAGAGACCCAGTACTTC
NA	NA	TRBJ2-5	TRBV18	CASSPKGLQETQYF	TGTGCCAGCTCACCAAAGGGACTCCAAGAGACCCAGTACTTC
few	NA	TRBJ1-5	TRBV24-1	CATSDLILRDRDGMNQPQHF	TGTGCCACCAGTGATTTAATCTTAAGGGACCGGGACGGGATGAATCAGCCCCAGCATTTT
many	NA	TRBJ1-5	TRBV12-3/TRBV12-4	CASSLVPQWDKNQPQHF	TGTGCCAGCAGTTTAGTACCACAGTGGGACAAGAATCAGCCCCAGCATTTT
NA	TRBD1	TRBJ1-1	TRBV5-8	CASSSLRGRRTEAFF	TGTGCCAGCAGCTCCCTCAGGGGGCGCCGAACTGAAGCTTTCTTT
many	NA	TRBJ1-5	TRBV12-3/TRBV12-4	CASSHGTRRRPNQPQHF	TGTGCCAGCAGCCACGGTACGCGGCGGCGTCCCAATCAGCCCCAGCATTTT
NA	NA	TRBJ1-1	TRBV28	CASSPVRFPAEAFF	TGTGCCAGCAGTCCTGTACGGTTCCCCGCTGAAGCTTTCTTT
many	NA	TRBJ1-1	TRBV12-3/TRBV12-4	CASRPGPVEAFF	TGTGCCAGCAGACCCGGACCTGTTGAAGCTTTCTTT
few	NA	TRBJ1-3	TRBV4-1	CASKGFGKAGNTIYF	TGCGCCAGCAAGGGCTTCGGGAAAGCTGGAAACACCATATATTTT
few	NA	TRBJ2-2	TRBV10-3	CAISGTNTNTGELFF	TGTGCCATCAGTGGTACTAACACGAACACCGGGGAGCTGTTTTTT
few	NA	TRBJ1-1	TRBV7-6	CASSGGQPEAFF	TGTGCCAGCAGCGGTGGACAGCCTGAAGCTTTCTTT
many	NA	TRBJ1-1	TRBV5-1	CASSPGRLTYTEAFF	TGCGCCAGCAGCCCCGGCCGACTTACCTACACTGAAGCTTTCTTT
many	TRBD1	TRBJ1-1	TRBV12-3/TRBV12-4	CASSQEQGLNTEAFF	TGTGCCAGCAGCCAAGAACAGGGGTTGAACACTGAAGCTTTCTTT
NA	NA	TRBJ1-1	TRBV11-2	CASSFEGLFEAFF	TGTGCCAGCAGCTTTGAGGGGCTCTTTGAAGCTTTCTTT
NA	NA	TRBJ2-1	TRBV3-1	CASSQERFGEQFF	TGTGCCAGCAGCCAAGAAAGATTTGGTGAGCAGTTCTTC
many	TRBD1	TRBJ2-3	TRBV10-3	CAISESPPPTGRDTQYF	TGTGCCATCAGTGAGTCCCCACCTCCGACAGGGAGAGATACGCAGTATTTT
many	TRBD1	TRBJ1-5	TRBV24-1	CATSDSRDSQPQHF	TGTGCCACCAGTGATTCCCGGGACAGTCAGCCCCAGCATTTT
few	TRBD2	TRBJ2-1	TRBV20-1	CSAPRTSRIVSEQFF	TGCAGTGCTCCCAGGACTAGTCGGATTGTCAGTGAGCAGTTCTTC
once	NA	TRBJ1-6	TRBV6-1	CASSEAPQGSSPLHF	TGTGCCAGCAGTGAAGCCCCCCAGGGAAGTTCACCCCTCCACTTT
few	NA	TRBJ2-5	TRBV12-3/TRBV12-4	CASSFRGQQETQYF	TGTGCCAGCAGTTTTCGGGGGCAGCAAGAGACCCAGTACTTC
few	NA	TRBJ2-1	TRBV6-6	CASWAAGRNEQFF	TGTGCCAGCTGGGCTGCAGGGCGCAATGAGCAGTTCTTC
NA	NA	TRBJ2-7	TRBV20-1	CSASSGTAYEQYF	TGCAGTGCTAGCTCCGGGACGGCGTACGAGCAGTACTTC
few	TRBD2	TRBJ2-1	TRBV12-3/TRBV12-4	CASTRLADEQFF	TGTGCCAGCACCAGACTAGCCGATGAGCAGTTCTTC